This T cell receptor beta chain was recorded in a study of early T cells in non-severe SARS-CoV-2 infection. Findings and limits, study-wide: Lookups in VDJdb leaned toward anti-spike CD8 responses and missed private and CD4 specificities.

This clonotype has a count of ten or more. What it binds is not known. Individually, cDNA molecules had unique molecular identifiers attached to them. TCRdb called the 5' RACE reads again in MiXCR, with one record for every CDR3 protein. This sample has over 30,000 distinct CDR3 sequences, with about 4.9% found just once. J was trimmed by 3 bases and V by 6 bases; bases with no gene match: 7. Germline V CDR1 and CDR2: MDHEN, SYDVKM. The CDR3 runs 15 residues. The gene calls are TRBV28 and TRBJ2-7; 11 bases align to TRBD2. This TCR came from an adult who was a healthcare worker with PCR-confirmed SARS-CoV-2 infection or an uninfected control (not recorded which). The specimen sequenced was whole blood. CDR3 amino acids: CASSPGTSGYYEQYF. The CDR3 bases are TGTGCCAGCAGCCCCGGGACTAGCGGTTACTACGAGCAGTACTTC.